Listed below are T cell receptor beta chains from one sample, sequenced in a study of blood T cell repertoires in COVID-19. Clones were sequenced by immunoSEQ multiplex PCR, and TCRdb holds only the in-frame ones, with some missing. The table has some 220,000 clones, roughly 82% seen once. What was sequenced was peripheral blood. These receptors came from a man between 50 and 59 years old with active or convalescent COVID-19. Each CDR3 is given with its conserved first and last residue. A D gene is named only where the DNA matches it firmly. For some rows the clone size is stated as once, few or many, or as a class when expanded; others skip it.

D gene: TRBD1; clone size: .; J gene: TRBJ1-5; CDR3 length: 15; V gene: TRBV2; CDR3 protein: CASRRRQGGDQPQHF; CDR3 DNA: TGTGCCAGCAGACGTAGACAGGGCGGGGATCAGCCCCAGCATTTT
D gene: TRBD2; clone size: few; J gene: TRBJ2-5; CDR3 length: 15; V gene: TRBV6-2/TRBV6-3; CDR3 protein: CASSYGSSGGETQYF; CDR3 DNA: TGTGCCAGCAGTTACGGTTCCTCGGGGGGAGAGACCCAGTACTTC
D gene: .; clone size: .; J gene: TRBJ2-5; CDR3 length: 13; V gene: TRBV5-8; CDR3 protein: CASSFPPGGTQYF; CDR3 DNA: TGTGCCAGCAGCTTCCCTCCGGGGGGCACCCAGTACTTC
D gene: .; clone size: once; J gene: TRBJ1-2; CDR3 length: 15; V gene: TRBV18; CDR3 protein: CASSPPGRATYGYTF; CDR3 DNA: TGTGCCAGCTCACCACCAGGCAGGGCTACCTATGGCTACACCTTC
D gene: .; clone size: once; J gene: TRBJ2-1; CDR3 length: 17; V gene: TRBV2; CDR3 protein: CASRTHAEGTTWDEQFF; CDR3 DNA: TGTGCCAGCAGAACCCACGCCGAGGGGACAACCTGGGATGAGCAGTTCTTC
D gene: TRBD1; clone size: .; J gene: TRBJ2-1; CDR3 length: 13; V gene: TRBV5-1; CDR3 protein: CASSRGTVNEQFF; CDR3 DNA: TGCGCCAGCAGCCGTGGGACAGTCAATGAGCAGTTCTTC
D gene: .; clone size: .; J gene: TRBJ2-4; CDR3 length: 17; V gene: TRBV15; CDR3 protein: CATSPGDDNWVKNIQYF; CDR3 DNA: TGTGCCACCAGCCCGGGAGATGACAATTGGGTCAAAAACATTCAGTACTTC
D gene: .; clone size: .; J gene: TRBJ1-5; CDR3 length: 13; V gene: TRBV12-3/TRBV12-4; CDR3 protein: CASSLGPNQPQHF; CDR3 DNA: TGTGCCAGCAGTTTAGGGCCCAATCAGCCCCAGCATTTT
D gene: .; clone size: .; J gene: TRBJ1-4; CDR3 length: 14; V gene: TRBV6-1; CDR3 protein: CASSETGDNEKLFF; CDR3 DNA: TGTGCCAGCAGTGAAACAGGCGACAATGAAAAACTGTTTTTT
D gene: TRBD2; clone size: .; J gene: TRBJ2-1; CDR3 length: 16; V gene: TRBV5-1; CDR3 protein: CASSLTLAGGPNEQFF; CDR3 DNA: TGCGCCAGCAGCTTGACACTAGCGGGAGGGCCCAATGAGCAGTTCTTC
D gene: .; clone size: .; J gene: TRBJ1-5; CDR3 length: 16; V gene: TRBV4-1; CDR3 protein: CASSQDRQSLNQPQHF; CDR3 DNA: TGCGCCAGCAGCCAAGATCGACAGAGCCTGAATCAGCCCCAGCATTTT
D gene: .; clone size: .; J gene: TRBJ1-2; CDR3 length: 13; V gene: TRBV5-4; CDR3 protein: CASSRGDNYGYTF; CDR3 DNA: TGTGCCAGCAGCCGGGGGGATAACTATGGCTACACCTTC
D gene: TRBD2; clone size: .; J gene: TRBJ2-3; CDR3 length: 15; V gene: TRBV27; CDR3 protein: CASSLLAGSTDTQYF; CDR3 DNA: TGTGCCAGCAGTTTACTAGCGGGGAGCACAGATACGCAGTATTTT
D gene: .; clone size: .; J gene: TRBJ1-2; CDR3 length: 14; V gene: TRBV21-1; CDR3 protein: CASSNIQGGEGYTF; CDR3 DNA: TGTGCCAGCAGCAACATACAGGGTGGGGAAGGCTACACCTTC
D gene: TRBD1; clone size: .; J gene: TRBJ1-6; CDR3 length: 16; V gene: TRBV3-1/TRBV3-2; CDR3 protein: CASSQRRTGGNSPLHF; CDR3 DNA: TGTGCCAGCAGCCAACGTCGGACAGGGGGAAATTCACCCCTCCACTTT